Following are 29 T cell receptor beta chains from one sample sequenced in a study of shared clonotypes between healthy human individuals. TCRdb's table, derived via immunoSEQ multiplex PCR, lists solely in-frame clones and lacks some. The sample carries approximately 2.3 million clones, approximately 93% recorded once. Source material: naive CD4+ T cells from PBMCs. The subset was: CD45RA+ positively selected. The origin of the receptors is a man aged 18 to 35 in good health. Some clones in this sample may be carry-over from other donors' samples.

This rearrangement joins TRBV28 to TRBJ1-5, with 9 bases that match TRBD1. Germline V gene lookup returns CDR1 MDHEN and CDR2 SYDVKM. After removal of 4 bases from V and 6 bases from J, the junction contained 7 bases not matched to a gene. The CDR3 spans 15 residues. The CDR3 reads CASSYRDRASQPQHF. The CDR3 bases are TGTGCCAGCAGTTACCGGGACAGGGCGAGTCAGCCCCAGCATTTT.

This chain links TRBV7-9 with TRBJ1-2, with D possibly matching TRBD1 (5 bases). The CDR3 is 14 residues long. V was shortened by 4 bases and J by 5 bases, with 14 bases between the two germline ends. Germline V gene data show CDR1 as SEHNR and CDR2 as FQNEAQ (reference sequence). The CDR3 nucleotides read TGTGCCAGCAGCTCCCCGGGGGGAAGTTATGGCTACACCTTC. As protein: CASSSPGGSYGYTF.

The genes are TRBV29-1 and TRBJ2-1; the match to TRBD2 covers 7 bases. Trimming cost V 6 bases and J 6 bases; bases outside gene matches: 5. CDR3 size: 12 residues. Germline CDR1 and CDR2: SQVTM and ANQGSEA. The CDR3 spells CSVERGFNEQFF. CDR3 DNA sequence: TGCAGCGTCGAGCGGGGTTTCAATGAGCAGTTCTTC.

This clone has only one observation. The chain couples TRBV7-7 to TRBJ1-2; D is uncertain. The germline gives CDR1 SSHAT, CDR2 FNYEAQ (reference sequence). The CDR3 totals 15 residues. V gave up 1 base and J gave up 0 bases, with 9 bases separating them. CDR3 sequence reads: CASSLGAPANYGYTF. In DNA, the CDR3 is TGTGCCAGCAGCTTAGGGGCCCCGGCTAACTATGGCTACACCTTC. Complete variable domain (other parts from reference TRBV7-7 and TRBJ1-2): GAGVSQSPRYKVTKRGQDVTLRCDPISSHATLYWYQQALGQGPEFLTYFNYEAQPDKSGLPSDRFSAERPEGSISTLTIQRTEQRDSAMYRCASSLGAPANYGYTFGSGTRLTVV.

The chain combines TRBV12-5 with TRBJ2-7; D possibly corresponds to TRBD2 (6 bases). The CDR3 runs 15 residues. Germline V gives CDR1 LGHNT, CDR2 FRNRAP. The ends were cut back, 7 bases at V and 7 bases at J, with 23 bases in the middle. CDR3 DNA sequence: TGTGCTAGTGCCCGAGAGGAGGGCCCCCTCGGGGAGCAGTACTTC. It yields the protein CASAREEGPLGEQYF.

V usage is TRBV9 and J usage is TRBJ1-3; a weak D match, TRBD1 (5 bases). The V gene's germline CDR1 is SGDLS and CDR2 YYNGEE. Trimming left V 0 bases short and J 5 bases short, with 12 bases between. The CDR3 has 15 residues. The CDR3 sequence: CASSVGGERRNTIYF. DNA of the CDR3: TGTGCCAGCAGCGTAGGAGGGGAGAGGAGAAACACCATATATTTT. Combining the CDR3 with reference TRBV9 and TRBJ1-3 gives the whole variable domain DSGVTQTPKHLITATGQRVTLRCSPRSGDLSVYWYQQSLDQGLQFLIQYYNGEERAKGNILERFSAQQFPDLHSELNLSSLELGDSALYFCASSVGGERRNTIYFGEGSWLTVV.

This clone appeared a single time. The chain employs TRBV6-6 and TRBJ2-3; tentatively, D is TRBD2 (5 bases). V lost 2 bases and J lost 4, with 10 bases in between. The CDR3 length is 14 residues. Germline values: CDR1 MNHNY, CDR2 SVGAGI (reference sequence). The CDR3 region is CASSYPGSADTQYF. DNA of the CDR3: TGTGCCAGCAGTTACCCGGGAAGCGCAGATACGCAGTATTTT.

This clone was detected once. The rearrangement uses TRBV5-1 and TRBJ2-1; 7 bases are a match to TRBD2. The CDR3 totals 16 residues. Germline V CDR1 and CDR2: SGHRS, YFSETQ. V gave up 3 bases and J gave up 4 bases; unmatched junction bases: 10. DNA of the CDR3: TGCGCCAGCAGCTCGGGCAAGGCTAGCGGATACAATGAGCAGTTCTTC. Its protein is CASSSGKASGYNEQFF.

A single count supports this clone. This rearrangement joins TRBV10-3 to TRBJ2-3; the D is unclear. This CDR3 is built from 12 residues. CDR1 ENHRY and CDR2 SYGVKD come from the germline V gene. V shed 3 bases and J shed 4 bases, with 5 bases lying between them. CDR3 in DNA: TGTGCCATCAGTGAAGGGCCAGATACGCAGTATTTT. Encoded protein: CAISEGPDTQYF.

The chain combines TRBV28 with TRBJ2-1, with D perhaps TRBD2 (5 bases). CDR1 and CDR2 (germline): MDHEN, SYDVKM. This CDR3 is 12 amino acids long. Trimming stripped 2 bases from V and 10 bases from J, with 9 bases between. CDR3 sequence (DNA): TGTGCCAGCAGTTTACAGCGAGGGGAGCAGTTCTTC. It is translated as CASSLQRGEQFF. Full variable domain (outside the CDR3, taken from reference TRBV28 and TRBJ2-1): DVKVTQSSRYLVKRTGEKVFLECVQDMDHENMFWYRQDPGLGLRLIYFSYDVKMKEKGDIPEGYSVSREKKERFSLILESASTNQTSMYLCASSLQRGEQFFGPGTRLTVL.

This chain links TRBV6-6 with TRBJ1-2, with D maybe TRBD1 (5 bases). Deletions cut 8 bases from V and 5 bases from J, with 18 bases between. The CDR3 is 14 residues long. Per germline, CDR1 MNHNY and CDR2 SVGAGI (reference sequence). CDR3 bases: TGTGCCAGCTTAACCGGGACGGGGACGTATGGCTACACCTTC. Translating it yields CASLTGTGTYGYTF.

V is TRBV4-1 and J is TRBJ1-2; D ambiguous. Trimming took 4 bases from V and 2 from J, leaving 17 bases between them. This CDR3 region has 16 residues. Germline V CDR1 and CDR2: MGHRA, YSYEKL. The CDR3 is CASSPTGPRNNYGYTF. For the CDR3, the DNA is TGCGCCAGCAGCCCAACGGGTCCACGAAACAACTATGGCTACACCTTC.

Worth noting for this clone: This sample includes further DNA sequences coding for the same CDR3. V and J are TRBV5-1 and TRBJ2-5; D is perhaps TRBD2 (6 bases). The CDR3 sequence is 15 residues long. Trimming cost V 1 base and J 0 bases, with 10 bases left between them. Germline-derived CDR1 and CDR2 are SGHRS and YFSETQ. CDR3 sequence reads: CASSLPAGNQETQYF. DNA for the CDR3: TGCGCCAGCAGCTTGCCGGCGGGAAACCAAGAGACCCAGTACTTC.

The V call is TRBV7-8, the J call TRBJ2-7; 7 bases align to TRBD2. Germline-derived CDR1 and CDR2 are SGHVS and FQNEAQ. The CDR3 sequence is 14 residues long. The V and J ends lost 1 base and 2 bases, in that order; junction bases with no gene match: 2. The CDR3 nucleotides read TGTGCCAGCAGCTTAGGAGGGAGGGCCTACGAGCAGTACTTC. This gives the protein CASSLGGRAYEQYF. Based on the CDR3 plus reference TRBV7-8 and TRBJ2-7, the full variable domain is GAGVSQSPRYKVAKRGQDVALRCDPISGHVSLFWYQQALGQGPEFLTYFQNEAQLDKSGLPSDRFFAERPEGSVSTLKIQRTQQEDSAVYLCASSLGGRAYEQYFGPGTRLTVT.

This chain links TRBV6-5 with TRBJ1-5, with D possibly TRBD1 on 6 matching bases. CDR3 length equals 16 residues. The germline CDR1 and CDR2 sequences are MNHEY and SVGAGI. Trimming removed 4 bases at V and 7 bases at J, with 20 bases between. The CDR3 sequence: CASSSSGVSSWQPQHF. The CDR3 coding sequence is TGTGCCAGCAGTTCATCAGGGGTGAGCTCCTGGCAGCCCCAGCATTTT.

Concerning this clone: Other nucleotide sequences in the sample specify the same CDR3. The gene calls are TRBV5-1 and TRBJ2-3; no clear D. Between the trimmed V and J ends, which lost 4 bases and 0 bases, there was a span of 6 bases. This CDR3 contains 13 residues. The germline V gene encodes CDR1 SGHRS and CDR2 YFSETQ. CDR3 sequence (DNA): TGCGCCAGCAGCGTAACTAGCACAGATACGCAGTATTTT. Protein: CASSVTSTDTQYF.

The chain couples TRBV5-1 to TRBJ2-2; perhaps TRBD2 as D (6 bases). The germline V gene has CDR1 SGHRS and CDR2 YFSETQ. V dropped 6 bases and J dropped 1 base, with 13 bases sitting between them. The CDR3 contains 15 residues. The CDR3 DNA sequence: TGCGCCAGCACCGTGTCGGGGGTGAACACCGGGGAGCTGTTTTTT. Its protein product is CASTVSGVNTGELFF.

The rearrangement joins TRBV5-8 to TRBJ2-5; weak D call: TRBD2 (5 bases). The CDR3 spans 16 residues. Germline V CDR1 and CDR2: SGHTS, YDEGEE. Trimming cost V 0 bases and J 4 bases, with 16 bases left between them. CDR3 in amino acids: CASSLGVGRLAETQYF. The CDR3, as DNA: TGTGCCAGCAGCTTGGGGGTAGGGAGACTCGCAGAGACCCAGTACTTC.

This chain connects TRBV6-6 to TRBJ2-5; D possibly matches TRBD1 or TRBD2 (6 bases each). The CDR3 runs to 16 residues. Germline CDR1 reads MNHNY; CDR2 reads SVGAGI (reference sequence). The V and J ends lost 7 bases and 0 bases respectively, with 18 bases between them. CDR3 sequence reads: CASTPQGGLDQETQYF. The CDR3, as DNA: TGTGCCAGCACACCTCAAGGGGGGCTAGACCAAGAGACCCAGTACTTC.

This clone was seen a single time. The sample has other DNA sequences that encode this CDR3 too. CDR3 sequence (DNA): TGTGCCAGCAGCTTAACTAGCGGCTCCTACGAGCAGTACTTC. Translation gives CASSLTSGSYEQYF. The chain uses TRBV7-8 and TRBJ2-7; 8 bases map to TRBD2. Germline CDR1 reads SGHVS; CDR2 reads FQNEAQ. V shed 2 bases and J 0 bases; nucleotides not matched to a gene: 0. The CDR3 length is 14 residues.

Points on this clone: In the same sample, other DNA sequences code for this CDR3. The CDR3 region is CASSRSTVNTEAFF. The CDR3 bases are TGTGCCAGCAGTCGGTCGACCGTGAACACTGAAGCTTTCTTT. The V call is TRBV7-2, the J call TRBJ1-1; D is ambiguous. This CDR3 contains 14 residues. Trimming took 6 bases from V and 0 from J, leaving 11 bases between them. CDR1 SGHTA and CDR2 FQGNSA come from the germline V gene.

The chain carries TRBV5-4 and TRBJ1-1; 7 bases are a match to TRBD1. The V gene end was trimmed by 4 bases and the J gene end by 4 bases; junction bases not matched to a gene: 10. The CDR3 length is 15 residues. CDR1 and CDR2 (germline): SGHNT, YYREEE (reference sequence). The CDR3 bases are TGTGCCAGCAGCCCGGAAACCAGGGGGTCCACTGAAGCTTTCTTT. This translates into CASSPETRGSTEAFF.

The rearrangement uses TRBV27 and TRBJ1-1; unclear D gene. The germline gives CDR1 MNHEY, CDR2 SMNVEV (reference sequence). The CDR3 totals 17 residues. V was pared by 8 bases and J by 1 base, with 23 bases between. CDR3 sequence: CASGHRLLSGGNTEAFF. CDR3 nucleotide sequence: TGTGCCAGCGGGCACAGACTCCTCTCAGGAGGGAACACTGAAGCTTTCTTT.

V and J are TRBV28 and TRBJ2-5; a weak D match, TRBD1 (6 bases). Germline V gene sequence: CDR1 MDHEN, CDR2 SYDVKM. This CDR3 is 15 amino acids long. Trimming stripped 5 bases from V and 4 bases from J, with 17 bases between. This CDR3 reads CASSLRTATRETQYF. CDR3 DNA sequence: TGTGCCAGCAGTCTACGGACAGCTACTAGAGAGACCCAGTACTTC. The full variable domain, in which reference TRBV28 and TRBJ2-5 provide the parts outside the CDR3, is DVKVTQSSRYLVKRTGEKVFLECVQDMDHENMFWYRQDPGLGLRLIYFSYDVKMKEKGDIPEGYSVSREKKERFSLILESASTNQTSMYLCASSLRTATRETQYFGPGTRLLVL.

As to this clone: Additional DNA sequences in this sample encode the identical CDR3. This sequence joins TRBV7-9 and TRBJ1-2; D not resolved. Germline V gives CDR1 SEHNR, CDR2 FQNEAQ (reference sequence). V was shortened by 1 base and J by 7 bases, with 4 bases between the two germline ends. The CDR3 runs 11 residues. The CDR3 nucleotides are TGTGCCAGCAGCTTAGGAGGTGGCTACACCTTC. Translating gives CASSLGGGYTF.

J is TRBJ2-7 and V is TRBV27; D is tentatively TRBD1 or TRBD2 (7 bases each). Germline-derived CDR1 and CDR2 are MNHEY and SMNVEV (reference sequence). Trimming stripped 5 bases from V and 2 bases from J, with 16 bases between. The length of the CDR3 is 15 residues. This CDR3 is CASSLGAGGAYEQYF. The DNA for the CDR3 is TGTGCCAGCAGTCTCGGGGCAGGGGGGGCCTACGAGCAGTACTTC.

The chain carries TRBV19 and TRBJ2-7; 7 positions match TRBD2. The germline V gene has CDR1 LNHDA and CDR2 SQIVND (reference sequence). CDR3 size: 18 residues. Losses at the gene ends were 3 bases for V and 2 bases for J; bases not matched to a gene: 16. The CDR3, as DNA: TGTGCCAGTAGTATCGTATACGCCCGGCTAGCGGCAACCTACGAGCAGTACTTC. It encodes CASSIVYARLAATYEQYF.

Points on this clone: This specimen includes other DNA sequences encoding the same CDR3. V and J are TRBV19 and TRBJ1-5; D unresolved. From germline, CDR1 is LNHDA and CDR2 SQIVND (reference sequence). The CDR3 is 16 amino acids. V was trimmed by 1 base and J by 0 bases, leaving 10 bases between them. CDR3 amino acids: CASSIVGGYSNQPQHF. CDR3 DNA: TGTGCCAGTAGTATAGTAGGTGGCTATAGCAATCAGCCCCAGCATTTT. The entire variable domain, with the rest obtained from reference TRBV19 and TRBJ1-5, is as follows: DGGITQSPKYLFRKEGQNVTLSCEQNLNHDAMYWYRQDPGQGLRLIYYSQIVNDFQKGDIAEGYSVSREKKESFPLTVTSAQKNPTAFYLCASSIVGGYSNQPQHFGDGTRLSIL.

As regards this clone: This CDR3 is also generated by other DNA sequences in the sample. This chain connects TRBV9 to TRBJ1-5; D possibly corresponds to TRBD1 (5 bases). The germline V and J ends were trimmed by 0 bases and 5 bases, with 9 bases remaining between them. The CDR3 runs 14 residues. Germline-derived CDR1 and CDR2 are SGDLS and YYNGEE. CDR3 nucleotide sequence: TGTGCCAGCAGCGTAGGGCAGGGCGATCAGCCCCAGCATTTT. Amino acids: CASSVGQGDQPQHF.